This TCR beta chain comes out of a study of T cell responses to AZD1222 COVID-19 vaccine. Study-level points and caveats: Reports indicate that nearly half of spike-specific TCRs are directed at unmutated variant regions. Sampling that yielded the repertoires occurred only after the peak T cell response. Donors skewed white British and female; clonal diversity was possibly underestimated.

Germline V gene sequence: CDR1 LGHDT, CDR2 YNNKEL (reference sequence). The CDR3 sequence is 14 residues long. V gave up 7 bases and J gave up 8 bases; unmatched junction bases: 9. The protocol was immunoSEQ multiplex PCR, while the TCRdb copy is restricted to in-frame clones and leaves out a portion. The sample contains 90,000 to 150,000 clones, approximately 89% of which appear only once. Comment on this clone: What it binds is unknown.

J is TRBJ2-1 and V is TRBV3-1 (or the pseudogene TRBV3-2); 9 positions match TRBD1. The sequence came from an adult in good health. The specimen was peripheral blood, collected on day 0 of AZD1222 vaccination. CDR3 loop: CASKRDRAADEQFF. The CDR3 DNA sequence: TGTGCCAGCAAACGGGACAGGGCAGCGGATGAGCAGTTCTTC.